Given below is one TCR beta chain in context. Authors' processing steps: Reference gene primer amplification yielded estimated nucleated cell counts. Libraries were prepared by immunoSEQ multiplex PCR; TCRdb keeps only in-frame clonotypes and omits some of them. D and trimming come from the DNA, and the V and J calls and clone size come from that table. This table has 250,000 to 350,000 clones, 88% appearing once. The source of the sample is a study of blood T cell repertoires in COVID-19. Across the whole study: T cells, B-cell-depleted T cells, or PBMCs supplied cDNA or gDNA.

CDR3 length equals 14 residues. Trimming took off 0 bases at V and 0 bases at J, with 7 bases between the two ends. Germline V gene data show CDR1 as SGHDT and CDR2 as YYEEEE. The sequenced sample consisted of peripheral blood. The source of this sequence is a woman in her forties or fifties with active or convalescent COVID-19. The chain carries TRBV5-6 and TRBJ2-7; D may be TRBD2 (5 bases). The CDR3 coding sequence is TGTGCCAGCAGCTTGGGCGGGCGCTCCTACGAGCAGTACTTC. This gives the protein CASSLGGRSYEQYF.